The clone carrying this T cell receptor beta chain was recorded a few times. Its antigen is not known. The data belong to a study of identical twins. Study results and limitations: A partial confounding effect on zero-insertion analyses could come from invariant MAIT and iNKT cells.

Healthy Caucasian individuals made up all the donors. Template switching added a universal primer site; cDNA carried unique molecular identifiers. Each CDR3 protein gets one entry after TCRdb re-called the 5' RACE reads with MiXCR. The data hold under 900,000 distinct CDR3 sequences, with over 15% observed a single time. A further study also used this sample, focusing on T cells expressing NK-cell markers. That paper notes: These clonotypes also led the CD3+CD56-NKG2C+ fraction in a few donors.

Input material: PBMCs. The TCR comes from a woman younger than 35 in good health.

This chain's CDR3 is CASSLVSDRGTEAFF. The CDR3 DNA reads as TGTGCCAGCAGCTTAGTGTCTGACAGGGGCACTGAAGCTTTCTTT. The chain recombines TRBV11-2 with TRBJ1-1; 8 nucleotides agree with TRBD1. This CDR3 contains 15 residues. Germline lookup yields CDR1 SGHAT and CDR2 FQNNGV. After removal of 1 base from V and 4 bases from J, the junction contained 5 bases not matched to a gene. The whole variable domain, filled in from reference TRBV11-2 and TRBJ1-1, reads EAGVAQSPRYKIIEKRQSVAFWCNPISGHATLYWYQQILGQGPKLLIQFQNNGVVDDSQLPKDRFSAERLKGVDSTLKIQPAKLEDSAVYLCASSLVSDRGTEAFFGQGTRLTVV.